The 16 T cell receptor beta chains given below trace back to one sample, sequenced in a study of OX40 agonist ivuxolimab in advanced cancers. Sequencing was performed with immunoSEQ multiplex PCR; in TCRdb, only in-frame clones are kept and a portion is missing. This table has around 40,000 clones, under 90% appearing once. The source material was CD4+ or CD8+ T cells sorted from blood, sampled in a trial of the OX40 agonist ivuxolimab. These receptors came from an adult with an advanced solid tumor such as melanoma, head and neck, liver or kidney cancer.

The chain links TRBV13 to TRBJ1-2; perhaps TRBD1 as D (6 bases). CDR3 length equals 14 residues. Germline CDR1 is PRHDT and CDR2 is FYEKMQ (reference sequence). Trimming removed 3 bases at V and 4 bases at J, with 12 bases between. The DNA for the CDR3 is TGTGCCAGCAGCTTCAGGGGAGTAATCTATGGCTACACCTTC. Its protein product is CASSFRGVIYGYTF. Filled out from reference TRBV13 and TRBJ1-2, the complete variable domain reads AAGVIQSPRHLIKEKRETATLKCYPIPRHDTVYWYQQGPGQDPQFLISFYEKMQSDKGSIPDRFSAQQFSDYHSELNMSSLELGDSALYFCASSFRGVIYGYTFGSGTRLTVV.

This clone has only a few counts. This rearrangement joins TRBV13 to TRBJ1-1; 8 bases map to TRBD1. Looked up from germline, CDR1 is PRHDT and CDR2 is FYEKMQ (reference sequence). J was trimmed by 3 bases and V by 4 bases; bases with no gene match: 4. CDR3 size: 14 residues. In DNA, the CDR3 is TGTGCCAGCAGCTCGGGACAGGCTCACACTGAAGCTTTCTTT. It specifies CASSSGQAHTEAFF.

The CDR3 spells CASSSNGYGYTF. CDR3 bases: TGTGCCAGCAGCTCTAATGGATATGGCTACACCTTC. This chain links TRBV11-2 with TRBJ1-2; the D is unclear. CDR1 SGHAT and CDR2 FQNNGV come from the germline V gene. The CDR3 has 12 amino acids. V lost 4 bases, J lost 5 bases, and 8 bases lay in between.

In the case of this clone: With a much larger clone just one base away, this may be a read error. The chain carries TRBV4-1 and TRBJ2-7, with 7 bases aligning to TRBD2. J lost 3 bases, V lost 0 bases, and 5 bases had no gene match. There are 15 residues in the CDR3. CDR1 and CDR2 from the germline V gene are MGHRA and YSYEKL. The CDR3 DNA sequence: TGCGCCAGCAGCCAAGAAGCAGGGAGGGGCTACGAGCAGTACTTC. Translating gives CASSQEAGRGYEQYF.

The J gene is TRBJ2-7, the V gene TRBV6-4, with a possible D match to TRBD2 (6 bases). Germline V lookup: CDR1 MRHNA, CDR2 SNTAGT. Trimming took off 3 bases at V and 0 bases at J, with 12 bases between the two ends. This CDR3 spans 15 amino acids. CDR3 nucleotide sequence: TGTGCCAGCAGTGAAGCGGGCAGTAGCTCCTACGAGCAGTACTTC. Translation gives CASSEAGSSSYEQYF.

This sequence joins TRBV4-1 and TRBJ1-4, with D hard to call. Trimming stripped 3 bases from V and 8 bases from J, with 13 bases between. CDR3 length: 14 residues. Germline V gene lookup returns CDR1 MGHRA and CDR2 YSYEKL. The CDR3 spells CASSHPPRREKLFF. The CDR3 DNA reads as TGCGCCAGCAGCCACCCACCTAGGAGGGAAAAACTGTTTTTT.

The chain carries TRBV27 and TRBJ1-5; 7 positions match TRBD1. The ends lost 7 bases at V and 3 bases at J; junction bases unmatched: 9. The V gene's germline CDR1 is MNHEY and CDR2 SMNVEV (reference sequence). CDR3 length equals 15 residues. The DNA for the CDR3 is TGTGCCAGCACTACCGTAGGGGGCTTCAATCAGCCCCAGCATTTT. Its protein is CASTTVGGFNQPQHF.

The V and J genes are TRBV6-1 and TRBJ1-4; D is ambiguous. The CDR3 spans 16 residues. The germline gives CDR1 MNHNS, CDR2 SASEGT. The V gene lost 3 bases and the J gene lost 0 bases, with 11 bases spanning the gap. CDR3 loop: CASSEYSSATNEKLFF. The CDR3, as DNA: TGTGCCAGCAGTGAGTACAGCAGTGCAACTAATGAAAAACTGTTTTTT.

This chain uses TRBV18 with TRBJ2-7; 7 bases fit TRBD1. Germline V gene lookup returns CDR1 KGHSH and CDR2 LQKENI. The CDR3 spans 14 residues. J gave up 3 bases and V 2 bases, and 4 bases lay outside the gene matches. Here the CDR3 reads CASSPRAGGYEQYF. CDR3 DNA: TGTGCCAGCTCACCAAGGGCAGGGGGCTACGAGCAGTACTTC.

The DNA for the CDR3 is TGTGCCAGCTCACCACCCGATTTCGGAGCTAACTATGGCTACACCTTC. Translating gives CASSPPDFGANYGYTF. The chain recombines TRBV18 with TRBJ1-2; D is unresolved. The CDR3 runs 16 residues. From germline, CDR1 is KGHSH and CDR2 LQKENI. Trimming pared 0 bases from V and 0 bases from J, leaving 11 bases between.

The J gene is TRBJ2-5, the V gene TRBV6-1; 9 bases line up with TRBD2. This CDR3 comprises 15 residues. CDR1 is MNHNS, CDR2 SASEGT, per germline. J lost 5 bases, V lost 1 base, and 5 bases had no gene match. The CDR3 protein is CASSEERGAKETQYF. For the CDR3, the DNA is TGTGCCAGCAGTGAAGAGCGGGGGGCGAAGGAGACCCAGTACTTC.

Here the CDR3 reads CASSFLYEQYF. The CDR3 nucleotides are TGTGCCAGCAGTTTCCTATACGAGCAGTACTTC. The chain links TRBV6-6 to TRBJ2-7; D remains ambiguous. Germline CDR1 reads MNHNY; CDR2 reads SVGAGI (reference sequence). The CDR3 loop spans 11 amino acids. Trimming left V 4 bases short and J 4 bases short, with 5 bases between.

Relative to its sample, this clone is large. The genes are TRBV25-1 and TRBJ2-7; D remains ambiguous. Trimming took 5 bases from V and 6 from J, leaving 8 bases between them. The length of the CDR3 is 11 residues. In germline, CDR1 is MGHDK, CDR2 SYGVNS. The CDR3 protein is CASSRAVEQYF. The DNA for the CDR3 is TGTGCCAGCAGTCGGGCCGTCGAGCAGTACTTC.

This clone was counted once. This chain links TRBV5-1 with TRBJ2-2; D is tentatively TRBD1 or TRBD2 (5 bases each). The CDR3 is made up of 15 amino acids. V lost 8 bases and J lost 3, with 17 bases in between. Germline-derived CDR1 and CDR2 are SGHRS and YFSETQ. CDR3 coding DNA: TGCGCCAGTGCGCGGTCCGGGGCCTACACCGGGGAGCTGTTTTTT. Its protein product is CASARSGAYTGELFF.

The rearrangement uses TRBV28 and TRBJ1-2; 8 bases map to TRBD1. Germline V gene lookup returns CDR1 MDHEN and CDR2 SYDVKM. The J segment lost 13 bases and the V segment lost 6 bases, leaving 19 bases of the junction unmatched. The CDR3 has 15 residues. The chain's CDR3 is CASSFTKEQGEGGTF. CDR3 bases: TGTGCCAGCAGCTTCACCAAAGAACAGGGGGAAGGGGGCACCTTC.

This sequence joins TRBV27 and TRBJ1-1; 7 bases map to TRBD1. Germline CDR1 reads MNHEY; CDR2 reads SMNVEV (reference sequence). Unmatched junction bases numbered 8, after V lost 6 bases and J lost 4 bases. This CDR3 is built from 14 residues. CDR3 sequence: CASRKRGLFTEAFF. The CDR3 coding sequence is TGTGCCAGCAGGAAGAGGGGGCTGTTCACTGAAGCTTTCTTT.